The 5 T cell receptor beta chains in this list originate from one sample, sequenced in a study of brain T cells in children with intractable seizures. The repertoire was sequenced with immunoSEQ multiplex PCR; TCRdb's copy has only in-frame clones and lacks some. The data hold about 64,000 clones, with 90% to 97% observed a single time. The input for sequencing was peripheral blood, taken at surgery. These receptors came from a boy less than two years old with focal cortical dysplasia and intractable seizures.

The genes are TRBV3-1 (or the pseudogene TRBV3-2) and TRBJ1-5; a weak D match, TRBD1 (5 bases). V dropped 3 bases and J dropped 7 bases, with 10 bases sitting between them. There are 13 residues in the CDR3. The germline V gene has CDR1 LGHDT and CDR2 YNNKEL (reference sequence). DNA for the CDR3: TGTGCCAGCAGCCAGGGACGGGCCCAGCCCCAGCATTTT. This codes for CASSQGRAQPQHF.

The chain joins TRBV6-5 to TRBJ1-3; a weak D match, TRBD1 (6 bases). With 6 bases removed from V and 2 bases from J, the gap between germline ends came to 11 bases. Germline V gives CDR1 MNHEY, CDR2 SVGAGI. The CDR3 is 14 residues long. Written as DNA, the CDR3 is TGTGCCAGCAGCTTACAGGGTACTGGAAACACCATATATTTT. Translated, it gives CASSLQGTGNTIYF.

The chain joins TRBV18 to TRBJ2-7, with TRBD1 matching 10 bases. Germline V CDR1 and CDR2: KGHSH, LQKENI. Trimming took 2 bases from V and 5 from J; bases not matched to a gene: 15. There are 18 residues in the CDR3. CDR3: CASSPYRSGQGIPHEQYF. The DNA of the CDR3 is TGTGCCAGCTCACCATATAGGTCGGGACAGGGGATTCCCCACGAGCAGTACTTC.

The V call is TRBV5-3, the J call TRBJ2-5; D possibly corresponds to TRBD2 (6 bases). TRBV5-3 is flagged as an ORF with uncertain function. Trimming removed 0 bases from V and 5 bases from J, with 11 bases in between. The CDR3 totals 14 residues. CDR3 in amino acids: CARSLGGGSETQYF. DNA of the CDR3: TGTGCCAGAAGCTTGGGTGGGGGGTCTGAGACCCAGTACTTC.

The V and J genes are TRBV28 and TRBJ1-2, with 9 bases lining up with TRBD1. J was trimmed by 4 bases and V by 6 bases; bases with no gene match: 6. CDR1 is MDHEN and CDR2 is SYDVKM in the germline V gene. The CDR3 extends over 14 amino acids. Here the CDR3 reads CASRDRGGLYGYTF. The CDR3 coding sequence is TGTGCCAGCAGGGACAGGGGTGGCCTCTATGGCTACACCTTC.